The entry below describes one T cell receptor beta chain. The specificity of this receptor is unknown. No quality values exist for individual bases; no much larger clone is one base distant. The CDR3 starts with the cysteine, ends with the phenylalanine, and has 15 residues. The read is trimmed to its CDR3 DNA, 45 bases read in frame from base 1. CDR1 and CDR2 are read off the germline V gene as KGHSH and LQKENI. V trim: 5 bases; J trim: 4 bases; unmatched bases: 9. These data are taken from a study of blood T cell repertoires in COVID-19 (TCRdb year 2020). Regarding the complete study: Samples covering the acute and convalescent phases of COVID-19 were provided by collaborators in the United States, Italy and Spain. The material from the prospective study consisted of cDNA or gDNA derived from T cells, B-cell-depleted T cells, or PBMCs. Deeply sampled blood TCRbeta repertoires from subjects exposed to, actively infected with, or recovered from COVID-19 were included in the dataset. Samples were obtained from the ongoing ImmuneRACE study (first 160 participants) and from about 1,300 subjects provided by 6 global collaborators. A de-identified subject ID, COVID-19 status, age in years and sex were almost always included in the sample metadata. The repertoires were made available in a free public database intended to serve as a resource for research on the immune response to SARS-CoV-2. Where available, HLA class I and class II types were obtained from metadata supplied by the sample provider rather than from assay-based typing. What the study reported, not specific to this receptor: The quantity of clinical and demographic metadata differed by source and by participant and was supplied without curation.

In the prospective study, participants were roughly 18 to 89 years old, resided in about two dozen geographic areas of the United States, and were enrolled through a virtual design. To assign participants to cohorts, the prospective study relied on clinical history that participants themselves reported in a screening survey and a study questionnaire. For ImmuneRACE Cohort 3, a participant was defined as recovered based on two consecutive negative NP/OP PCR tests, clearance by a healthcare professional, or resolution of symptoms. Each participant in the prospective study had whole blood, serum and a nasopharyngeal or oropharyngeal swab collected by mobile phlebotomists. Prospective study participants could optionally give additional blood draws and questionnaires over a roughly two-month period. Prospective study blood samples were shipped either frozen or at room temperature before DNA extraction.

TCRbeta CDR3 regions were amplified from genomic DNA by means of the immunoSEQ Assay, a bias-controlled multiplex PCR. Processing in the source paper ran as follows. The number of nucleated cells in each sample was estimated from the amplification of reference gene primers within the assay. Sequence reads were collapsed and filtered to measure the absolute abundance of every unique TCRbeta CDR3 rearrangement. For each sample, productive Simpson clonality was calculated as the square root of Simpson's diversity index over productive rearrangements. Imported from immuneACCESS, the table was reduced by TCRdb to in-frame sequences with V and J called. These copies leave out some clones; in studies compared against another copy, an unresolved V gene accounts for under half, and the cause of the remainder is not known. V and J calls and clone size are copied from that table; D and trimming were computed from the DNA. Present in this sample are under 300,000 clones, 75% to 95% of which were seen just once. Under 2.5% of the sample is in the top ten clones.

The chain uses TRBV18 and TRBJ1-1; 8 junctional bases match TRBD1. Sequenced sample: PBMCs or T cells enriched from blood (not recorded which). This receptor was taken from a woman between 18 and 30 years old who had recovered from COVID-19. The CDR3 loop reads CASSSQGARGTEAFF. The sequence in DNA is TGTGCCAGCTCATCCCAGGGGGCGCGTGGCACTGAAGCTTTCTTT.